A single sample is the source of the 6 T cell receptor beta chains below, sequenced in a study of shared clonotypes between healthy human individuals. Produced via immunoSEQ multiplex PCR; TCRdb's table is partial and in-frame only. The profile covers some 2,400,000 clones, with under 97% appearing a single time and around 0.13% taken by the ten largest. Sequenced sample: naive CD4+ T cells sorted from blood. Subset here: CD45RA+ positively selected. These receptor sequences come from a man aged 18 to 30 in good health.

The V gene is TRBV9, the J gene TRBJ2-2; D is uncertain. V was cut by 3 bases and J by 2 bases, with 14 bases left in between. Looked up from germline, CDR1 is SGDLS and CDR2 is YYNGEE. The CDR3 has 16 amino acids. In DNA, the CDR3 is TGTGCCAGCAGCGCCCGCCTGAGATTAAACACCGGGGAGCTGTTTTTT. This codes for CASSARLRLNTGELFF.

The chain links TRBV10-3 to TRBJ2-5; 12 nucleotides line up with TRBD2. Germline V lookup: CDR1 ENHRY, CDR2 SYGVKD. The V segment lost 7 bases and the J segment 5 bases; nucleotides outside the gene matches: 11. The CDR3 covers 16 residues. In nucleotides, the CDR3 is TGTGCCATCAAGGCTAGCGGGGGGGCGACGGCGGAGACCCAGTACTTC. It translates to CAIKASGGATAETQYF.

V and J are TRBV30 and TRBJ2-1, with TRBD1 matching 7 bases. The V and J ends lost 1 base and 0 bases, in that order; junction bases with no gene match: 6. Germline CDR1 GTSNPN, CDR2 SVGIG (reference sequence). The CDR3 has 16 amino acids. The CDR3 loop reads CAWSGQGLSSYNEQFF. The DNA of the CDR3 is TGTGCCTGGAGTGGACAGGGTCTTTCCTCCTACAATGAGCAGTTCTTC.

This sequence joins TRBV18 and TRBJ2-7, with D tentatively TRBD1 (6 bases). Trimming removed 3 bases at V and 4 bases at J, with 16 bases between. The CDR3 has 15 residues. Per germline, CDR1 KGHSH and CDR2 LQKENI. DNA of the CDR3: TGTGCCAGCTCACCTTCCAATGGACAGCCTTACGAGCAGTACTTC. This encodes CASSPSNGQPYEQYF. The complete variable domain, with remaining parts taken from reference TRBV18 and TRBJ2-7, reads NAGVMQNPRHLVRRRGQEARLRCSPMKGHSHVYWYRQLPEEGLKFMVYLQKENIIDESGMPKERFSAEFPKEGPSILRIQQVVRGDSAAYFCASSPSNGQPYEQYFGPGTRLTVT.

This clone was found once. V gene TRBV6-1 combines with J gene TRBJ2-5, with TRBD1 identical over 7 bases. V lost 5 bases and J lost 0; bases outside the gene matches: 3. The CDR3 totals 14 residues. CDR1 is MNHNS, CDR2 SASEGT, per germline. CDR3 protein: CASSLQGYQETQYF. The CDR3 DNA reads TGTGCCAGCAGTCTACAGGGGTACCAAGAGACCCAGTACTTC.

The CDR3 reads CASSLPVQGPNEQFF. CDR3 nucleotide sequence: TGTGCCAGCTCCTTACCGGTCCAGGGGCCCAATGAGCAGTTCTTC. The chain links TRBV18 to TRBJ2-1; D might be TRBD1 (6 bases). The CDR3 has 15 residues. CDR1 is KGHSH and CDR2 is LQKENI in the germline V gene. Trimming took off 6 bases at V and 6 bases at J, with 18 bases between the two ends.